The TCR beta chain under discussion was sequenced for a study of cytomegalovirus exposure and HLA in healthy donors. A multiplex PCR was run with 60 Vbeta primers and 13 Jbeta primers. Per the authors' pipeline: Among the unique TCR beta chains that a later analysis counted, about 79 million in all, about 11 million were shared. Data came from immunoSEQ multiplex PCR; TCRdb stores just in-frame clones and leaves some out. From that table come the V and J calls and clone size; the DNA was used to work out D and trimming. The sample consists of tens of thousands of clones, roughly four fifths of them appearing once. Of note for this clone: The antigen is not known.

Donors had nominal health at sampling but likely had unrecorded immune exposures. Overall study findings and caveats: The records held CMV serostatus as the only immune exposure information. In a later analysis, TCR beta V- and J-gene trimming showed a link to a missense DCLRE1C variant.

This CDR3 has 14 amino acids. V lost 8 bases and J lost 7; bases outside the gene matches: 9. The germline CDR1 and CDR2 sequences are KGHSH and LQKENI. The TCR was taken from a man aged 40-50 years in good health and CMV-seronegative. The sequenced sample consisted of PBMCs. This chain links TRBV18 with TRBJ1-4; 8 positions agree with TRBD1. CDR3 in amino acids: CASTHDRGGEKLFF. The CDR3 coding sequence is TGTGCCAGCACGCATGACAGGGGCGGTGAAAAACTGTTTTTT.